Sequencing of this TCR beta chain was carried out in a study of preoperative IRX-2 immunotherapy in early breast cancer. Here immunoSEQ multiplex PCR was the method, and the copy in TCRdb shows in-frame clones only, minus some. In the table there are roughly 43,000 clones, around 96% of which are singletons. Stated treatment: preoperative locoregional IRX-2 cytokine immunotherapy. Samples came from a phase Ib trial of preoperative locoregional IRX-2 cytokine immunotherapy. The input for sequencing was tumor tissue, taken after IRX-2 immunotherapy. The TCR sequence derives from a human donor with breast cancer.

CDR3 nucleotides: TGTGCCAGCAGTCTTAGCCTAATAAGGGGGGAGGGCCGCGGGGAGCTGTTTTTT. Encoded protein: CASSLSLIRGEGRGELFF. The chain couples TRBV27 to TRBJ2-2, with D possibly being TRBD2 (7 bases). The germline V gene has CDR1 MNHEY and CDR2 SMNVEV (reference sequence). CDR3 length: 18 residues. V was shortened by 5 bases and J by 7 bases, with 26 bases between the two germline ends.